A selection of T cell receptor beta chains follows, all from one sample in a study of lymphopenia after photon versus proton radiotherapy. Assay: immunoSEQ multiplex PCR; the TCRdb copy retains only in-frame clones and omits some. This sample has 65,000 to 85,000 clones, with roughly 92% found just once. The sample was peripheral blood, taken from a patient treated with photon-based radiotherapy. The receptors derive from a woman between 35 and 50 years old with cholangiocarcinoma. The CDR3 runs from the conserved cysteine through the conserved F or W. Each record gives: CDR3 protein, CDR3 DNA, J gene, D gene, V gene, clone size. A D gene is named only where the DNA matches it firmly. The listing skips clone size in some rows; elsewhere it reads once, few, many or a size class.

CASSVAGTGVGDTEAFF	TGTGCCAGCAGCGTAGCTGGGACAGGGGTAGGGGACACTGAAGCTTTCTTT	TRBJ1-1	TRBD1	TRBV9	NA
CASSPLKGSGSSYNEQFF	TGTGCCAGCAGCCCCTTAAAGGGTAGCGGGAGCTCCTACAATGAGCAGTTCTTC	TRBJ2-1	TRBD2	TRBV28	NA
CASSPRSGGNTEAFF	TGTGCCAGCAGCCCCCGTTCAGGGGGTAACACTGAAGCTTTCTTT	TRBJ1-1	TRBD1	TRBV9	NA
CASSYLSSYNEQFF	TGTGCCAGCAGTTATCTTAGTTCCTACAATGAGCAGTTCTTC	TRBJ2-1	NA	TRBV27	NA
CASSQVGQGKSLSSQPQHF	TGTGCCAGCAGCCAAGTGGGACAGGGGAAATCTTTGTCGAGTCAGCCCCAGCATTTT	TRBJ1-5	TRBD1	TRBV4-2	NA
CASSYSGTQNTEAFF	TGTGCCAGCAGTTATTCCGGAACCCAGAACACTGAAGCTTTCTTT	TRBJ1-1	NA	TRBV6-5	NA
CASSAGSHNEQFF	TGTGCCAGCAGCGCAGGGTCTCACAATGAGCAGTTCTTC	TRBJ2-1	NA	TRBV9	NA
CASSLTGTSSYEQYF	TGTGCCAGCAGCTTAACAGGGACGAGCTCCTACGAGCAGTACTTC	TRBJ2-7	NA	TRBV11-2	NA
CASSLGAGGNYGYTF	TGTGCCAGCAGCTTAGGGGCAGGGGGGAACTATGGCTACACCTTC	TRBJ1-2	TRBD1	TRBV11-2	NA
CASSSPSSYEQYF	TGTGCCAGCAGTTCCCCGAGCTCCTACGAGCAGTACTTC	TRBJ2-7	NA	TRBV28	NA
CASSPWDSYQPQHF	TGTGCCAGCTCACCCTGGGACAGCTATCAGCCCCAGCATTTT	TRBJ1-5	TRBD1	TRBV18	NA
CASSLYRDRVYEQYF	TGTGCCAGCAGTTTATACCGGGACAGGGTATACGAGCAGTACTTC	TRBJ2-7	TRBD1	TRBV27	once
CASSGGREGVPLHF	TGTGCCAGCAGTGGGGGTCGGGAAGGGGTGCCCCTCCACTTT	TRBJ1-6	NA	TRBV2	NA
CASHKGGAAEAFF	TGTGCCAGCCATAAGGGGGGCGCGGCTGAAGCTTTCTTT	TRBJ1-1	NA	TRBV6-5	NA
CASRRTGKSSYEQYF	TGTGCCAGCAGGCGGACGGGGAAGAGCTCCTACGAGCAGTACTTC	TRBJ2-7	NA	TRBV28	once
CASSLWKGGGYTF	TGTGCCAGCAGTTTATGGAAAGGGGGAGGCTACACCTTC	TRBJ1-2	NA	TRBV27	NA
CAFPPTGSYGYTF	TGTGCCTTCCCACCGACAGGGAGCTATGGCTACACCTTC	TRBJ1-2	TRBD1	TRBV30	NA
CASSPAGTPLTEAFF	TGTGCCAGCAGTCCCGCAGGGACCCCTCTCACTGAAGCTTTCTTT	TRBJ1-1	NA	TRBV28	NA
CASSQEVSMTGELFF	TGCGCCAGCAGCCAAGAGGTCTCAATGACCGGGGAGCTGTTTTTT	TRBJ2-2	NA	TRBV4-3	NA
CASSIDRGVGTDTQYF	TGTGCCAGTAGTATAGATCGAGGAGTTGGAACAGATACGCAGTATTTT	TRBJ2-3	NA	TRBV19	NA
CASSVGRTGRTGELFF	TGTGCCAGCAGCGTAGGGAGGACAGGGAGGACCGGGGAGCTGTTTTTT	TRBJ2-2	TRBD1	TRBV9	NA
CASSLDRGENNQPQHF	TGTGCCAGTAGTTTGGACAGGGGAGAGAACAATCAGCCCCAGCATTTT	TRBJ1-5	TRBD1	TRBV19	NA
CASSLAGTDTQYF	TGTGCCAGCAGCTTGGCCGGGACAGATACGCAGTATTTT	TRBJ2-3	NA	TRBV5-4	NA
CASTGARAGNTIYF	TGTGCCAGCACGGGGGCCAGGGCTGGAAACACCATATATTTT	TRBJ1-3	NA	TRBV6-6	NA
CASSPSYGALNTEAFF	TGTGCCAGCAGCCCCTCGTACGGAGCCTTGAACACTGAAGCTTTCTTT	TRBJ1-1	NA	TRBV7-9	NA
CASSVRDRASYGYTF	TGTGCCAGCAGCGTACGGGACAGGGCTTCCTATGGCTACACCTTC	TRBJ1-2	TRBD1	TRBV9	NA
CASSQTGANSPLHF	TGTGCCAGCAGCCAAACAGGGGCTAATTCACCCCTCCACTTT	TRBJ1-6	TRBD1	TRBV9	once
CASSSYREGSNQPQHF	TGTGCCAGCAGTTCATACAGGGAGGGGAGCAATCAGCCCCAGCATTTT	TRBJ1-5	NA	TRBV28	NA
CASSFRIQLSYNEQFF	TGTGCCAGCAGCTTTAGGATTCAACTCTCCTACAATGAGCAGTTCTTC	TRBJ2-1	NA	TRBV7-8	NA
CASSVGATGEYGYTF	TGTGCCAGCAGCGTAGGGGCGACAGGGGAATATGGCTACACCTTC	TRBJ1-2	TRBD1	TRBV9	NA
CASSMGRNTGELFF	TGTGCCAGTAGCATGGGACGGAACACCGGGGAGCTGTTTTTT	TRBJ2-2	NA	TRBV19	NA
CASRASGRVGTDTQYF	TGTGCCAGCAGGGCTAGCGGGAGGGTCGGCACAGATACGCAGTATTTT	TRBJ2-3	TRBD2	TRBV6-6	NA
CASSQEMITIYF	TGTGCCAGCAGCCAAGAAATGATCACCATATATTTT	TRBJ1-3	NA	TRBV4-2	few
CASSLSGGETGELFF	TGTGCCAGCAGCTTAAGTGGGGGCGAAACCGGGGAGCTGTTTTTT	TRBJ2-2	NA	TRBV7-3	once
CASSRQLNTEAFF	TGTGCCAGCAGCCGTCAACTGAACACTGAAGCTTTCTTT	TRBJ1-1	NA	TRBV11-3	NA
CASSRDRKQYF	TGTGCCAGCTCGCGGGACAGAAAGCAGTACTTC	TRBJ2-7	NA	TRBV18	once
CSVLKLRDRNYEQYF	TGCAGCGTTCTCAAACTGCGGGACAGAAACTACGAGCAGTACTTC	TRBJ2-7	NA	TRBV29-1	once
CAWSVRLPYGYTF	TGTGCCTGGAGTGTACGCTTGCCTTATGGCTACACCTTC	TRBJ1-2	NA	TRBV30	NA
CASSRDSSTDTQYF	TGTGCCAGCAGTAGGGACTCGAGCACAGATACGCAGTATTTT	TRBJ2-3	NA	TRBV7-2	once
CASSYSIKQGNGYTF	TGTGCCAGCAGTTATTCTATCAAACAGGGGAACGGCTACACCTTC	TRBJ1-2	TRBD1	TRBV6-5	NA
CASSGTGQYISGAYEQYF	TGCGCCAGCAGTGGAACGGGACAGTACATCTCCGGGGCTTACGAGCAGTACTTC	TRBJ2-7	TRBD1	TRBV23-1	NA
CASSPLGTGELFF	TGTGCCAGCAGTCCCTTGGGAACCGGGGAGCTGTTTTTT	TRBJ2-2	NA	TRBV27	NA
CASKATGFDRSGELFF	TGTGCCAGCAAAGCCACAGGGTTTGATCGCTCCGGGGAGCTGTTTTTT	TRBJ2-2	NA	TRBV25-1	NA
CASSPAPGTQYF	TGTGCCAGCAGCCCTGCCCCGGGTACGCAGTATTTT	TRBJ2-3	NA	TRBV7-2	NA
CASSPRGLARQETQYF	TGTGCCAGCAGCCCCAGGGGGCTCGCTAGACAAGAGACCCAGTACTTC	TRBJ2-5	TRBD1	TRBV11-3	NA
CASSFRVVETQYF	TGTGCCAGCAGCTTTAGGGTTGTAGAGACCCAGTACTTC	TRBJ2-5	NA	TRBV5-8	once
CASSIWTVGNYGYTF	TGTGCCAGTAGTATTTGGACTGTGGGTAACTATGGCTACACCTTC	TRBJ1-2	NA	TRBV19	NA
CAWDRVTYEQYF	TGTGCCTGGGACAGGGTTACCTACGAGCAGTACTTC	TRBJ2-7	TRBD1	TRBV30	NA
CASSFFRGADTQYF	TGTGCCAGCAGCTTTTTCAGGGGAGCAGATACGCAGTATTTT	TRBJ2-3	NA	TRBV7-6	NA
CASSSGRGTNGYTF	TGTGCCAGCAGTTCCGGCAGGGGGACCAATGGCTACACCTTC	TRBJ1-2	TRBD1	TRBV28	NA
CASSRNFPPGETQYF	TGCGCCAGCTCCCGCAATTTTCCCCCAGGGGAGACCCAGTACTTC	TRBJ2-5	NA	TRBV5-1	NA
CASSLGRGGNKNIQYF	TGTGCCAGCAGCTTAGGGCGGGGAGGAAACAAAAACATTCAGTACTTC	TRBJ2-4	NA	TRBV11-2	once
CASSESTGKTEKLFF	TGTGCCAGCAGTGAATCGACCGGGAAGACTGAAAAACTGTTTTTT	TRBJ1-4	NA	TRBV6-1	NA
CASSLGGQGGEAFF	TGTGCCAGCAGCTTAGGGGGGCAGGGAGGGGAAGCTTTCTTT	TRBJ1-1	NA	TRBV11-2	once
CASTPYSGQYNEQFF	TGTGCCAGCACCCCTTACTCTGGGCAGTACAATGAGCAGTTCTTC	TRBJ2-1	NA	TRBV9	NA
CASSGDGHTEAFF	TGTGCCAGCAGCGGGGACGGCCACACTGAAGCTTTCTTT	TRBJ1-1	NA	TRBV9	NA
CAWGQGGNTEAFF	TGTGCCTGGGGACAGGGGGGAAACACTGAAGCTTTCTTT	TRBJ1-1	TRBD1	TRBV30	NA
CASSPGRLSGNTIYF	TGCGCCAGCAGCCCGGGACGGCTCTCTGGAAACACCATATATTTT	TRBJ1-3	NA	TRBV5-1	NA
CASGRKGDRDTGELFF	TGTGCTAGTGGCCGGAAGGGGGACAGAGACACCGGGGAGCTGTTTTTT	TRBJ2-2	TRBD1	TRBV12-5	NA
CASSRSYEQYF	TGTGCCAGCAGTCGATCCTACGAGCAGTACTTC	TRBJ2-7	NA	TRBV6-1	NA